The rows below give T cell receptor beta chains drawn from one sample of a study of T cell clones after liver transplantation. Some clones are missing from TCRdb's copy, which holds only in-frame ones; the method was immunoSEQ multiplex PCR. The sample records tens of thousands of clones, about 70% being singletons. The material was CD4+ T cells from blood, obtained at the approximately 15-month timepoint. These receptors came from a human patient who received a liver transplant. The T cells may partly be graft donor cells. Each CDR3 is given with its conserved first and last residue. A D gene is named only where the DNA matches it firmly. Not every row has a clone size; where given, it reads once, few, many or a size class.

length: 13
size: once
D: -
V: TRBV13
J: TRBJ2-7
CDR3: CASSLGLEVGQYF
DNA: TGTGCCAGCAGCTTAGGCCTTGAGGTCGGGCAGTACTTC

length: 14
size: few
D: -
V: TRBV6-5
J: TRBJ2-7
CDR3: CASSYTRGTYEQYF
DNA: TGTGCCAGCAGTTACACTCGGGGGACCTACGAGCAGTACTTC

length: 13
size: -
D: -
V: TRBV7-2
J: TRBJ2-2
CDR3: CASSAFISRELFF
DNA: TGTGCCAGCAGCGCCTTTATTTCCCGGGAGCTGTTTTTT

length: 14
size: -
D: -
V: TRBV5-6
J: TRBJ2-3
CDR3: CASSLGGLLDTQYF
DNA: TGTGCCAGCAGCTTGGGGGGTCTTTTAGATACGCAGTATTTT

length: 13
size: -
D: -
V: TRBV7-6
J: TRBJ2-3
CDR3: CASSSSAPTTQYF
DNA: TGTGCCAGCAGCTCCAGCGCCCCGACTACGCAGTATTTT

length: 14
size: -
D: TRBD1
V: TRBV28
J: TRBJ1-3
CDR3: CASSSPTGMDTIYF
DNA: TGTGCCAGCAGTTCTCCGACAGGGATGGACACCATATATTTT

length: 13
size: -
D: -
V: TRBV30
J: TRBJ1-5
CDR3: CAWRRGSGQPQHF
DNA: TGTGCCTGGAGGAGGGGATCTGGTCAGCCCCAGCATTTT

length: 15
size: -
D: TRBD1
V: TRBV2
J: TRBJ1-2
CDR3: CASRMGQGAYYGYTF
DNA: TGTGCCAGCAGGATGGGACAGGGGGCCTACTATGGCTACACCTTC

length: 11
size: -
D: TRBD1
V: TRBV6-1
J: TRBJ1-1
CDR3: CASSRGQEAFF
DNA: TGTGCCAGCAGTAGGGGACAGGAAGCTTTCTTT

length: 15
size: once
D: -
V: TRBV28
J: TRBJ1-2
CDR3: CASQVPGVGIYGYTF
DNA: TGTGCCAGCCAAGTCCCAGGGGTCGGTATCTATGGCTACACCTTC

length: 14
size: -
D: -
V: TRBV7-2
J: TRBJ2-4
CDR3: CASSPGRQSSIQYF
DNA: TGTGCCAGCAGCCCCGGGCGGCAGAGTAGCATTCAGTACTTC